Detailed here is one T cell receptor (beta chain). Its antigen is still unknown. Trimming removed 7 bases from V and 2 bases from J, with 12 bases in between. The CDR3 has 13 residues. Germline CDR1 and CDR2: MNHNY and SVGAGI (reference sequence). This sample is part of a study of Ad26.COV2.S vaccination and SARS-CoV-2 variants. For the study at large: The Ad26.COV2.S arm of the COV1001 trial was where the donor was placed. Dosing was one shot or two shots 56 days apart.

Treatment of the sample: about 20 received Ad26.COV2.S at low or high dose, single or two shots; about 5 received placebo; per-sample allocation not given. On day 63 after the first injection, vaccine and placebo recipients gave samples. Method: immunoSEQ multiplex PCR; TCRdb's copy keeps in-frame clones and lacks some. This sample has about 680,000 clones; 70% to 90% occur once, and the top ten carry roughly 1.5%. Study conclusions and caveats: Analyses that measured TCR breadth and depth may have underestimated total T cell responses.

The material sequenced was peripheral blood, taken in a trial of Ad26.COV2.S vaccine versus placebo. The clonotype was recovered from a person between 18 and 60 years old who received the Ad26.COV2.S COVID-19 vaccine or a placebo. This sequence joins TRBV6-6 and TRBJ2-7; D is undetermined. CDR3 coding DNA: TGTGCCAGCAAGATAGAACCGCCCTACGAGCAGTACTTC. Protein: CASKIEPPYEQYF.